The 15 T cell receptor beta chains below come from one sample, sequenced in a study of T cell clusters in autoimmune cytopenias. About 37,500 genome equivalents of blood DNA were amplified for TRB. TRB was amplified by touch-down multiplex PCR, primer pools A and B combined. TCRdb re-called the multiplex PCR reads; every CDR3 protein appears as one record, without DNA. Its table lists around 6,700 distinct CDR3 sequences. These records were also assigned to another study, of T cell repertoires in aging, cancer and after chemotherapy.

The sequencing input was peripheral blood. The receptors here all came from a human donor in good health.

Judged by frequency, this clonotype is medium-sized. This rearrangement joins TRBV29-1 to TRBJ2-1; as DNA is missing, the TRBD2 call by TCRdb cannot be tested. CDR3 length: 16 residues. The germline gives CDR1 SQVTM, CDR2 ANQGSEA. CDR3 in amino acids: CSVEGGPVSSYNEQFF.

By frequency, this clonotype is medium-sized. J is TRBJ2-1 and V is TRBV11-1. From germline, CDR1 is SGHAT and CDR2 FQDESV (reference sequence). CDR3 length equals 11 residues. The CDR3: CASSLEGGQFF.

V gene TRBV7-2 combines with J gene TRBJ2-3; there is no DNA to check the TCRdb D call of TRBD2. Germline V gene sequence: CDR1 SGHTA, CDR2 FQGNSA. The CDR3 is made up of 15 amino acids. The CDR3 is CASSLGGMIMDTQYF.

Measured by frequency, this clonotype is medium-sized (0.01 to 0.1%). This rearrangement joins TRBV6-1 to TRBJ2-6. Germline CDR1 and CDR2: MNHNS and SASEGT. This CDR3 spans 17 amino acids. This chain's CDR3 is CASSDRRVSSGANVLTF.

The chain recombines TRBV27 with TRBJ1-1; TCRdb proposes TRBD1, but this gene call is untestable without DNA. This CDR3 comprises 17 residues. Per germline, CDR1 MNHEY and CDR2 SMNVEV (reference sequence). CDR3 amino acids: CASSLIPRQGAIAEAFF.

The chain joins TRBV5-6 to TRBJ2-1; TCRdb designates TRBD2, a call that cannot be tested without DNA. The CDR3 loop spans 15 amino acids. Germline lookup yields CDR1 SGHDT and CDR2 YYEEEE. The CDR3: CASSAGLAGYNEQFF.

The chain links TRBV10-3 to TRBJ2-1; TCRdb gives TRBD1 as the D gene, but with no DNA this cannot be confirmed. CDR1 and CDR2 from the germline V gene are ENHRY and SYGVKD. The CDR3 covers 12 residues. The CDR3 sequence: CAITGEGNEQFF.

By frequency, this clonotype registers medium-sized (0.01 to 0.1%). This chain connects TRBV27 to TRBJ1-6; absent DNA, TCRdb's TRBD1 call cannot be checked. Per the germline V gene, CDR1 is MNHEY and CDR2 is SMNVEV (reference sequence). The CDR3 totals 15 residues. The CDR3 here is CASSRTGVGDSPLHF.

V usage is TRBV7-6 and J usage is TRBJ1-3; there is no DNA to check the TCRdb D call of TRBD1. The CDR3 contains 16 residues. CDR1 is SGHVS and CDR2 is FNYEAQ in the germline V gene. CDR3 amino acids: CASSLGTGLPGNTIYF.

The gene calls are TRBV6-4 and TRBJ1-4; TCRdb reports TRBD1, a call that lacks DNA to check it against. This CDR3 has 11 amino acids. Germline V gene lookup returns CDR1 MRHNA and CDR2 SNTAGT. CDR3 sequence: CASRPQGQLFF.

The rearrangement uses TRBV7-7 and TRBJ2-5; TCRdb's assignment of TRBD1 cannot be checked, as there is no DNA. The CDR3 runs to 13 residues. CDR1 is SSHAT and CDR2 is FNYEAQ in the germline V gene (reference sequence). CDR3 residues: CASSLRAQETQYF.

This clonotype is identified as medium-sized (0.01 to 0.1%) from frequency. The chain employs TRBV6-1 and TRBJ2-1. This CDR3 is 15 amino acids long. The germline gives CDR1 MNHNS, CDR2 SASEGT. CDR3 in amino acids: CASRGTGGSYNEQFF.

The rearrangement joins TRBV27 to TRBJ1-5. This CDR3 is built from 12 residues. Germline loops: CDR1 MNHEY, CDR2 SMNVEV (reference sequence). CDR3 residues: CASSGANQPQHF.

CDR3 region: CASSPVFYRGTDTQYF. V gene TRBV18 combines with J gene TRBJ2-3; the D call of TRBD1 rests on TCRdb alone, since no DNA is present to check it. This CDR3 contains 16 residues. In germline, CDR1 is KGHSH, CDR2 LQKENI.

According to its frequency, this clonotype is medium-sized. V and J are TRBV6-6 and TRBJ2-1; no DNA is available, so the TRBD2 call from TCRdb remains unchecked. CDR1 is MNHNY and CDR2 is SVGAGI in the germline V gene (reference sequence). The CDR3 contains 14 residues. CDR3 in amino acids: CASSFGTSGGAKFF.